The 24 T cell receptor beta chains below come from one sample, sequenced in a study of CD8 T cells in Susac syndrome. The RNA, about 0.5 to 1 ug, was put through reverse transcription using random hexamers. TCRdb independently ran MiXCR on the immunoSEQ multiplex PCR reads; one entry per CDR3 protein. This sample has 150,000 to 200,000 distinct CDR3 sequences, with around 94% found just once. Sequencing was carried out using CD4+ T cells from PBMCs. All receptors come from a human donor in good health.

The chain joins TRBV5-1 to TRBJ2-2; 9 bases fit TRBD2. With 0 bases clipped from V and 2 bases from J, the junction kept 8 bases outside the gene matches. From germline, CDR1 is SGHRS and CDR2 YFSETQ. CDR3 length equals 18 residues. The CDR3 nucleotides read TGCGCCAGCAGCTTGGTTGCGCGGGGGGGCCGTAACACCGGGGAGCTGTTTTTT. It is translated as CASSLVARGGRNTGELFF.

The chain is built from TRBV20-1 and TRBJ2-7; D remains ambiguous. The V gene lost 3 bases and the J gene lost 2 bases, with 8 bases spanning the gap. The CDR3 consists of 12 residues. Germline V CDR1 and CDR2: DFQATT, SNEGSKA (reference sequence). CDR3 bases: TGCAGTGCTAGGTTACGGCCCTACGAGCAGTACTTC. Its protein product is CSARLRPYEQYF.

This clonotype was picked up one time. The V and J genes are TRBV5-1 and TRBJ2-3, with a tentative D call TRBD1 (6 bases). Germline V lookup: CDR1 SGHRS, CDR2 YFSETQ. Trimming removed 0 bases at V and 4 bases at J, with 12 bases between. There are 15 residues in the CDR3. The CDR3 DNA follows: TGCGCCAGCAGCTTGGCCTTGGGGGCTGCAGATACGCAGTATTTT. Amino acids: CASSLALGAADTQYF.

The V and J genes are TRBV13 and TRBJ2-7, with 7 bases matching TRBD2. With 6 bases clipped from V and 0 bases from J, the junction kept 5 bases outside the gene matches. The CDR3 runs to 14 residues. CDR1 and CDR2 from the germline V gene are PRHDT and FYEKMQ (reference sequence). The CDR3 here is CASRLGGTSYEQYF. The CDR3 nucleotides are TGTGCCAGCAGACTCGGGGGGACCTCCTACGAGCAGTACTTC.

The V and J genes are TRBV15 and TRBJ2-7; D might be TRBD1 (6 bases). Trimming cost V 0 bases and J 6 bases, with 12 bases left between them. This CDR3 is built from 14 residues. CDR1 is LNHNV, CDR2 YYDKDF, per germline (reference sequence). In DNA form, the CDR3 reads TGTGCCACCAGCAGAGATACAGGGCGAGGCGAGCAGTACTTC. It encodes CATSRDTGRGEQYF.

The chain employs TRBV2 and TRBJ2-5; TRBD1 matches 9 bases. Per germline, CDR1 SNHLY and CDR2 FYNNEI. V dropped 0 bases and J dropped 4; count of bases not matched to a gene: 6. The CDR3 consists of 16 residues. CDR3 in DNA: TGTGCCAGCAGTGAAGCCGGGACAGGGAGTGGAGAGACCCAGTACTTC. Protein product: CASSEAGTGSGETQYF.

This clonotype was seen more than once but under ten times. The V and J genes are TRBV29-1 and TRBJ1-1, with 7 bases aligning to TRBD1. The CDR3 runs 13 residues. Germline CDR1 SQVTM, CDR2 ANQGSEA. After removal of 5 bases from V and 1 base from J, the junction contained 4 bases not matched to a gene. CDR3 bases: TGCAGCGTTAAGGGGACAGCGAACACTGAAGCTTTCTTT. It yields the protein CSVKGTANTEAFF. Drawing the rest from reference TRBV29-1 and TRBJ1-1, the complete variable domain is SAVISQKPSRDICQRGTSLTIQCQVDSQVTMMFWYRQQPGQSLTLIATANQGSEATYESGFVIDKFPISRPNLTFSTLTVSNMSPEDSSIYLCSVKGTANTEAFFGQGTRLTVV.

The CDR3 DNA reads TGCAGTGCTAGGAAGACTAGGAGCGGCAATGAGCAGTTCTTC. It translates to CSARKTRSGNEQFF. V usage is TRBV20-1 and J usage is TRBJ2-1, with a weak D call TRBD2 (6 bases). CDR1 DFQATT and CDR2 SNEGSKA come from the germline V gene (reference sequence). The ends were cut back, 3 bases at V and 6 bases at J, with 15 bases in the middle. The CDR3 contains 14 residues.

In DNA form, the CDR3 reads TGTGCCAGCTCGCCGACTATGGTTAGTGGCACAGATACGCAGTATTTT. It specifies CASSPTMVSGTDTQYF. The rearrangement joins TRBV18 to TRBJ2-3, with a weak D call TRBD2 (5 bases). Germline V CDR1 and CDR2: KGHSH, LQKENI. The CDR3 consists of 16 residues. V was pared by 6 bases and J by 1 base, with 17 bases between.

The rearrangement joins TRBV28 to TRBJ2-7; the D is unclear. V gave up 8 bases and J gave up 4 bases, with 12 bases separating them. This CDR3 has 12 amino acids. In germline, CDR1 is MDHEN, CDR2 SYDVKM. The CDR3 sequence is CASLESRYEQYF. CDR3 in DNA: TGTGCCAGCTTGGAATCCCGATACGAGCAGTACTTC.

This chain links TRBV30 with TRBJ2-3; 9 nucleotides agree with TRBD1. The germline gives CDR1 GTSNPN, CDR2 SVGIG (reference sequence). This CDR3 is 16 amino acids long. The V gene end was trimmed by 0 bases and the J gene end by 4 bases; junction bases not matched to a gene: 8. CDR3 DNA sequence: TGTGCCTGGAGTGTAGGGTCGGGACAGGGTGCAGATACGCAGTATTTT. Protein sequence: CAWSVGSGQGADTQYF.

This chain links TRBV30 with TRBJ2-3; D ambiguous. V was pared by 1 base and J by 2 bases, with 1 base between. CDR3 length equals 11 residues. CDR1 and CDR2 from the germline V gene are GTSNPN and SVGIG (reference sequence). The CDR3 bases are TGTGCCTGGAGTGACACAGATACGCAGTATTTT. This encodes CAWSDTDTQYF.

The chain is built from TRBV4-2 and TRBJ1-6; TRBD1 matches at 8 bases. Trimming cost V 0 bases and J 10 bases; bases outside gene matches: 11. Per the germline V gene, CDR1 is LGHNA and CDR2 is YNFKEQ. CDR3 length: 17 residues. In nucleotides, the CDR3 is TGTGCCAGCAGCCAAGATCGGCGGGGGACAGGAGGATCACCCCTCCACTTT. Translating gives CASSQDRRGTGGSPLHF.

The rearrangement links TRBV3-1 to TRBJ2-2; a weak D match, TRBD1 (5 bases). This CDR3 spans 14 amino acids. Germline loops: CDR1 LGHDT, CDR2 YNNKEL (reference sequence). V dropped 5 bases and J dropped 4 bases, with 11 bases sitting between them. CDR3 residues: CASSARVRTGELFF. In DNA form, the CDR3 reads TGTGCCAGCAGCGCCAGGGTTCGCACCGGGGAGCTGTTTTTT.

The V and J genes are TRBV27 and TRBJ2-2, with no clear D. The germline V and J ends were trimmed by 4 bases and 6 bases, with 12 bases remaining between them. Germline V gene lookup returns CDR1 MNHEY and CDR2 SMNVEV (reference sequence). This CDR3 region has 14 residues. CDR3 sequence: CASSSLRLSGELFF. CDR3 bases: TGTGCCAGCAGTTCACTCAGGTTATCCGGGGAGCTGTTTTTT.

The chain combines TRBV20-1 with TRBJ2-7, with D possibly TRBD2 on 6 matching bases. The V and J ends lost 0 bases and 5 bases respectively, with 14 bases between them. The CDR3 sequence is 14 residues long. Germline assignment: CDR1 DFQATT and CDR2 SNEGSKA (reference sequence). DNA of the CDR3: TGCAGTGCTAGAGATGCCGGGGGAGTCAACGAGCAGTACTTC. It yields the protein CSARDAGGVNEQYF.

The V gene is TRBV3-1, the J gene TRBJ2-7, with D perhaps matching TRBD1 or TRBD2 (6 bases each). The CDR3 extends over 13 amino acids. Germline V gene lookup returns CDR1 LGHDT and CDR2 YNNKEL (reference sequence). V was pared by 8 bases and J by 6 bases, with 17 bases between. The DNA of the CDR3 is TGTGCCAGCTCAGCCCCGGGGGCAGGCGAGCAGTACTTC. Amino acid sequence: CASSAPGAGEQYF.

This clonotype was observed once. V is TRBV20-1 and J is TRBJ2-7; tentatively, D is TRBD1 (6 bases). CDR3 size: 15 residues. The V gene's germline CDR1 is DFQATT and CDR2 SNEGSKA (reference sequence). The ends were cut back, 5 bases at V and 2 bases at J, with 19 bases in the middle. For the CDR3, the DNA is TGCAGTGCTTCAGTACCTGGGACACTGACCTACGAGCAGTACTTC. Encoded protein: CSASVPGTLTYEQYF.

The rearrangement links TRBV4-3 to TRBJ1-1, with D possibly TRBD1 on 5 matching bases. Germline CDR1 is LGHNA and CDR2 is YSLEER. V was trimmed by 0 bases and J by 4 bases, leaving 12 bases between them. This CDR3 contains 15 residues. This CDR3 reads CASSQDLAGPTEAFF. CDR3 in DNA: TGCGCCAGCAGCCAAGATTTGGCAGGGCCCACTGAAGCTTTCTTT.

The chain is built from TRBV2 and TRBJ2-7; no firm D call. The CDR3 totals 12 residues. Trimming stripped 3 bases from V and 6 bases from J, with 9 bases between. The germline gives CDR1 SNHLY, CDR2 FYNNEI. CDR3 in amino acids: CASSETPFEQYF. In DNA, the CDR3 is TGTGCCAGCAGTGAGACACCCTTCGAGCAGTACTTC.

The chain couples TRBV5-6 to TRBJ1-2; weak D call: TRBD1 (6 bases). CDR1 SGHDT and CDR2 YYEEEE come from the germline V gene. V lost 2 bases and J 8 bases, leaving 19 bases between the germline ends. This CDR3 comprises 15 residues. CDR3 loop: CASSFVTGSREGYTF. CDR3 DNA: TGTGCCAGCAGCTTTGTAACAGGGAGTAGAGAAGGCTACACCTTC.

The J gene is TRBJ2-2, the V gene TRBV20-1; 7 nucleotides align to TRBD1. Germline V gene data show CDR1 as DFQATT and CDR2 as SNEGSKA (reference sequence). There are 15 residues in the CDR3. J gave up 0 bases and V 5 bases, and 6 bases lay outside the gene matches. The CDR3 DNA follows: TGCAGTGCTCCCGGGACAGAGGCGAACACCGGGGAGCTGTTTTTT. Amino acids: CSAPGTEANTGELFF.

The J gene is TRBJ2-3, the V gene TRBV5-6, with 9 bases lining up with TRBD1. J was trimmed by 1 base and V by 5 bases; bases with no gene match: 5. The CDR3 consists of 15 residues. Germline CDR1 reads SGHDT; CDR2 reads YYEEEE. The CDR3 here is CASSFWTGGTDTQYF. DNA of the CDR3: TGTGCCAGCAGTTTCTGGACAGGGGGCACAGATACGCAGTATTTT.

V gene TRBV2 combines with J gene TRBJ1-5; D possibly corresponds to TRBD1 (5 bases). The CDR3 totals 14 residues. Germline assignment: CDR1 SNHLY and CDR2 FYNNEI. The V gene lost 2 bases and the J gene lost 2 bases, with 7 bases spanning the gap. The DNA for the CDR3 is TGTGCCAGCAGTGAACAGGGAGGCAATCAGCCCCAGCATTTT. Protein product: CASSEQGGNQPQHF.